This T cell receptor (beta chain) was observed in a study of blood T cell repertoires in COVID-19. Trimming shortened V by 5 bases and J by 0 bases, and 12 bases separated the two germline ends. Germline assignment: CDR1 SEHNR and CDR2 FQNEAQ (reference sequence). The CDR3 contains 15 residues. Profiling relied on immunoSEQ multiplex PCR, and the TCRdb table lists in-frame clones only, not all of them. The table has 200,000 to 250,000 clones, around 90% seen once. This receptor was taken from a man younger than 40 who had been exposed to COVID-19. The V and J genes are TRBV7-9 and TRBJ2-3; the D is unclear. The sequenced sample was PBMCs or T cells enriched from blood (not recorded which). For the CDR3, the DNA is TGTGCCAGCAGCCTTGGCGAGGTTAGCACAGATACGCAGTATTTT. As protein: CASSLGEVSTDTQYF.